The T cell receptor beta chain described here comes from a study of blood T cells in healthy people across ages. About the study: Roughly one uniquely barcoded beta molecule per two T cells was captured. Study findings and constraints: Estimated diversity across one million T cells was deemed an underestimate.

This clonotype was seen once. The target antigen is unknown. The CDR3 is 14 residues long. The V segment lost 3 bases and the J segment 5 bases; nucleotides outside the gene matches: 7. Germline CDR1 reads DFQATT; CDR2 reads SNEGSKA (reference sequence). Combining a sample-barcoded 5' primer with a J-beta primer mix, a second PCR ran for about 7 to 11 cycles. Every cDNA was tagged by a template-switch adaptor with 12 random nucleotides. TCRdb called the 5' RACE reads again in MiXCR, with one record for every CDR3 protein. The sample holds about 1 million distinct CDR3 sequences, over 35% seen once. The source material was blood. The receptor was derived from a woman aged 55-70 years in good health. The chain links TRBV20-1 to TRBJ2-5, with 9 nucleotides matching TRBD1. CDR3: CSASYGTGYETQYF. Written as DNA, the CDR3 is TGCAGTGCTAGTTACGGGACAGGGTACGAGACCCAGTACTTC.